This note documents a single TCR delta chain sequence. TCRdb reanalyzed the RT-PCR reads using CATT. Of over 1,400 delta-chain clones listed, roughly 15% are singletons. This entry belongs to a study of gamma-delta T cells after stem cell transplantation. Germline CDR1 TVYSNPD, CDR2 GDNSRS (reference sequence). The V gene end was trimmed by 2 bases and the J gene end by 0 bases; junction bases not matched to a gene: 29. CDR3 length equals 23 residues. The V and J genes are TRDV3 and TRDJ1, with 11 bases lining up with TRDD3. This TCR was sampled from a human donor. It is not recorded whose cells these are; they may come from a transplant donor. Sequenced input: gamma-delta T cells. Here the CDR3 DNA reads TGTGCCTTTGCCTTGAACGAGGGGGCGTTTTGGCTGGGGGATACACCGTACACCGATAAACTCATCTTT. This translates into CAFALNEGAFWLGDTPYTDKLIF. Using reference TRDV3 and TRDJ1 for the parts outside the CDR3, the full variable domain is CDKVTQSSPDQTVASGSEVVLLCTYDTVYSNPDLFWYRIRPDYSFQFVFYGDNSRSEGADFTQGRFSVKHILTQKAFHLVISPVRTEDSATYYCAFALNEGAFWLGDTPYTDKLIFGKGTRVTVEP.